Reported below is one TCR beta chain. Its antigen remains unidentified. These data are taken from a study of shared clonotypes between healthy human individuals. Original data processing: ImmunoSEQ junction-only sequences lacked quality scores, so their filtering differed. The method was immunoSEQ multiplex PCR; TCRdb's version includes in-frame clones alone and lacks a portion of them. V, J and clone size were drawn from that table, and D and trimming were deduced from the DNA. The sample lists about 1,900,000 clones; less than 95% were seen once. Naive CD8 cells comprised CD45RO-negative, CCR7-positively selected cells, excluding terminally differentiated effector memory CD45RA+ cells. The study, taken as a whole, reports: Sequencing depth was predicted to influence how clonotypes are shared among donors.

Germline V CDR1 and CDR2: LGHNA, YNFKEQ. The V and J ends lost 1 base and 2 bases respectively, with 13 bases between them. This CDR3 comprises 16 residues. The material sequenced was naive CD8+ T cells sorted from blood. The receptor comes from a man aged 18 to 30 in good health. The rearrangement uses TRBV4-2 and TRBJ2-3, with D possibly TRBD2 on 6 matching bases. The CDR3 DNA reads as TGTGCCAGCAGCCAAGCGGGGCGGGGTCCCACAGATACGCAGTATTTT. It specifies CASSQAGRGPTDTQYF.